This TCR beta chain was profiled in a study of cytomegalovirus exposure and HLA in healthy donors. The study's findings and limits: About 90% or about 30% of the time was how often most TCR beta V segments were productive, according to an earlier analysis. There were under 200 TCR beta chains listed as cytomegalovirus-associated.

As for this clone: Its antigen is as yet unknown.

A multiplex PCR was run with 60 Vbeta primers and 13 Jbeta primers. Per the original methods: Among the unique TCR beta chains that a later analysis counted, around 82 million in all, about 11 million were shared. Sequencing used immunoSEQ multiplex PCR; TCRdb keeps in-frame clones, though not all of them. The V and J calls and clone size were taken over from that table, and D and trimming were inferred from the DNA. The clone table shows about 200,000 clones, with the ten largest holding roughly 1.2%. The receptor was isolated from a girl aged 2-10 years in good health and CMV-seropositive. The specimen sequenced was PBMCs.

CDR3 residues: CASSTTSGRLQEQFF. CDR3 sequence (DNA): TGTGCCAGCAGCACGACTAGCGGGAGGTTGCAGGAGCAGTTCTTC. This sequence joins TRBV7-9 and TRBJ2-1; 13 nucleotides line up with TRBD2. CDR1 is SEHNR, CDR2 FQNEAQ, per germline (reference sequence). This CDR3 has 15 residues. J lost 10 bases, V lost 5 bases, and 8 bases had no gene match. Supplemented by reference TRBV7-9 and TRBJ2-1, the full variable domain reads DTGVSQNPRHKITKRGQNVTFRCDPISEHNRLYWYRQTLGQGPEFLTYFQNEAQLEKSRLLSDRFSAERPKGSFSTLEIQRTEQGDSAMYLCASSTTSGRLQEQFFGPGTRLTVL.